These 15 T cell receptor beta chains originate from one sample sequenced in a study of blood T cell repertoires in COVID-19. Only in-frame clones appear in the TCRdb table, and some are missing; sequencing was by immunoSEQ multiplex PCR. The sample has tens of thousands of clones, around 88% seen once; the top ten hold roughly 8.3%. Sample: peripheral blood. All receptors derive from a woman aged 65 to 85 with acute or convalescent COVID-19.

The chain recombines TRBV14 with TRBJ2-1, with 14 bases lining up with TRBD2. Trimming cost V 5 bases and J 7 bases; bases outside gene matches: 10. The CDR3 has 17 residues. From germline, CDR1 is SGHDN and CDR2 FVKESK. In DNA, the CDR3 is TGTGCCAGCAGCAAAATAACGGGACTAGCGGGAGTGAATGAGCAGTTCTTC. Protein sequence: CASSKITGLAGVNEQFF. Supplemented by reference TRBV14 and TRBJ2-1, the full variable domain reads EAGVTQFPSHSVIEKGQTVTLRCDPISGHDNLYWYRRVMGKEIKFLLHFVKESKQDESGMPNNRFLAERTGGTYSTLKVQPAELEDSGVYFCASSKITGLAGVNEQFFGPGTRLTVL.

The CDR3 coding sequence is TGTGCCAGCAGCCTGACCTGGGGCAGGGATTGGTATGGCTACACCTTC. This sequence encodes CASSLTWGRDWYGYTF. The chain links TRBV27 to TRBJ1-2, with D maybe TRBD1 (5 bases). Germline V gives CDR1 MNHEY, CDR2 SMNVEV (reference sequence). Between the trimmed V and J ends, which lost 6 bases and 5 bases, there was a span of 22 bases. The CDR3 totals 16 residues.

The chain carries TRBV12-3 or TRBV12-4 and TRBJ2-5; tentatively, D is TRBD2 (5 bases). V lost 7 bases and J 7 bases, leaving 10 bases between the germline ends. The CDR3 totals 11 residues. CDR3 amino acids: CASTTGRTQYF. The CDR3 DNA sequence: TGTGCCAGCACCACTGGGAGGACCCAGTACTTC.

The gene calls are TRBV19 and TRBJ1-5, with 9 bases matching TRBD1. There are 16 residues in the CDR3. V was clipped by 5 bases and J by 3 bases; unmatched bases: 8. The germline V gene has CDR1 LNHDA and CDR2 SQIVND (reference sequence). As DNA, the CDR3 is TGTGCCAGTAGTTCCCACCGGGACAGGGCCAATCAGCCCCAGCATTTT. Residues: CASSSHRDRANQPQHF.

The J gene is TRBJ2-2, the V gene TRBV10-1; D is unclear. Germline V gene data show CDR1 as WNHNN and CDR2 as SYGVQD (reference sequence). CDR3 size: 14 residues. The V and J ends lost 5 bases and 5 bases respectively, with 12 bases between them. The CDR3: CASSQRSSTGELFF. CDR3 nucleotide sequence: TGCGCCAGCAGTCAGCGTTCATCAACCGGGGAGCTGTTTTTT.

V usage is TRBV5-1 and J usage is TRBJ1-2; 9 bases are shared with TRBD1. The CDR3 consists of 13 residues. The V gene's germline CDR1 is SGHRS and CDR2 YFSETQ. V lost 3 bases and J lost 8; bases outside the gene matches: 5. Here the CDR3 reads CASSSGTGSGYTF. CDR3 nucleotides: TGCGCCAGCAGCTCCGGGACAGGGAGCGGCTACACCTTC.

The V call is TRBV3-1 (or the pseudogene TRBV3-2), the J call TRBJ2-2, with 9 bases identical to TRBD1. There are 14 residues in the CDR3. The germline CDR1 and CDR2 sequences are LGHDT and YNNKEL (reference sequence). V gave up 4 bases and J gave up 7 bases; unmatched junction bases: 4. CDR3 in amino acids: CASSRTGGGGELFF. The CDR3 DNA reads as TGTGCCAGCAGCCGAACAGGGGGCGGCGGGGAGCTGTTTTTT.

The rearrangement uses TRBV6-2 or TRBV6-3 and TRBJ2-5, with D possibly TRBD2 on 6 matching bases. This CDR3 is 15 amino acids long. V was clipped by 2 bases and J by 3 bases, with 13 bases between them. The germline CDR1 and CDR2 sequences are MNHEY and SVGEGT. In nucleotides, the CDR3 is TGTGCCAGCAGTTACCCCGGGCCTAGCGAAGAGACCCAGTACTTC. The encoded protein is CASSYPGPSEETQYF.

This clone was seen a few times. The chain recombines TRBV7-9 with TRBJ1-6; TRBD1 is a possible D gene (6 bases). This CDR3 comprises 15 residues. Looked up from germline, CDR1 is SEHNR and CDR2 is FQNEAQ (reference sequence). V lost 5 bases to trimming and J lost 5 bases, with 13 bases between them. Here the CDR3 reads CASSQQTGDNSPLHF. The CDR3 DNA reads as TGTGCCAGCAGCCAGCAGACAGGAGATAATTCACCCCTCCACTTT.

This chain connects TRBV13 to TRBJ2-5, with 16 bases identical to TRBD2. Germline CDR1 reads PRHDT; CDR2 reads FYEKMQ (reference sequence). Losses at the gene ends were 3 bases for V and 5 bases for J; bases not matched to a gene: 0. CDR3 length: 15 residues. The CDR3 is CASSLGLAGGETQYF. The CDR3 coding sequence is TGTGCCAGCAGCTTGGGACTAGCGGGAGGGGAGACCCAGTACTTC.

The CDR3 loop is CASSQGSGTYNEQFF. The CDR3 coding sequence is TGCGCCAGCAGCCAAGGGAGCGGAACCTACAATGAGCAGTTCTTC. This chain uses TRBV4-1 with TRBJ2-1, with D perhaps matching TRBD2 (5 bases). The germline CDR1 and CDR2 sequences are MGHRA and YSYEKL. V dropped 1 base and J dropped 2 bases, with 9 bases sitting between them. The CDR3 sequence is 15 residues long.

V and J are TRBV24-1 and TRBJ1-5; possible D gene TRBD1, 6 bases. Germline lookup yields CDR1 KGHDR and CDR2 SFDVKD. V was shortened by 5 bases and J by 4 bases, with 17 bases between the two germline ends. The CDR3 runs to 16 residues. The CDR3 region has the DNA TGTGCCACCAGTGCCCCGACCGGGACACCTAATCAGCCCCAGCATTTT. Its translation is CATSAPTGTPNQPQHF.

The J gene is TRBJ1-1, the V gene TRBV5-4; D gene unclear. There are 15 residues in the CDR3. Trimming stripped 5 bases from V and 3 bases from J, with 17 bases between. Germline V gene sequence: CDR1 SGHNT, CDR2 YYREEE (reference sequence). The CDR3 reads CASRNGLGGDTEAFF. CDR3 sequence (DNA): TGTGCCAGCAGAAACGGCTTGGGAGGTGACACTGAAGCTTTCTTT. The full variable domain, completed using reference TRBV5-4 and TRBJ1-1, is ETGVTQSPTHLIKTRGQQVTLRCSSQSGHNTVSWYQQALGQGPQFIFQYYREEENGRGNFPPRFSGLQFPNYSSELNVNALELDDSALYLCASRNGLGGDTEAFFGQGTRLTVV.

This rearrangement joins TRBV18 to TRBJ2-1, with 15 bases fitting TRBD2. V shed 6 bases, J shed 5 bases, and the junction held 2 bases outside the gene matches. Germline lookup yields CDR1 KGHSH and CDR2 LQKENI. The CDR3 length is 15 residues. This CDR3 is CASSGLAGGDNEQFF. CDR3 DNA sequence: TGTGCCAGCTCGGGACTAGCGGGGGGAGACAATGAGCAGTTCTTC.

The rearrangement joins TRBV5-1 to TRBJ2-7; D is unresolved. The germline V gene has CDR1 SGHRS and CDR2 YFSETQ. Trimming pared 0 bases from V and 4 bases from J, leaving 11 bases between. CDR3 length equals 14 residues. CDR3 sequence: CASSLESGWYEQYF. The CDR3, as DNA: TGCGCCAGCAGCTTGGAATCGGGTTGGTACGAGCAGTACTTC.